Below are 11 T cell receptor beta chains sequenced from a single sample in a study of identical twins (dated by TCRdb to the mid-2010s). The library relied on 5' RACE. The listed sequencing device is Illumina HiSeq 2000. TCRdb ran its own pipeline on the public reads, namely fastp trimming at Q25 and MiXCR clone calling, and kept in-frame beta chains. Entries are consolidated by CDR3 protein sequence, retaining the most common genes and DNA. Counted in this sample were about 520,000 distinct CDR3 sequences; 20% to 25% of them appeared once. Of the sample, around 0.91% is held by the ten largest clones. This sample was also put to use in a study of T cells expressing NK-cell markers.

Material for sequencing was CD4+ T cells sorted from blood. The receptors originated from a woman under 30 in good health.

V usage is TRBV5-1 and J usage is TRBJ2-3, with 10 bases identical to TRBD2. Germline V gene lookup returns CDR1 SGHRS and CDR2 YFSETQ. V shed 2 bases and J 9 bases; nucleotides not matched to a gene: 0. This CDR3 contains 12 residues. This CDR3 is CASSLLAGTQYF. The CDR3 DNA sequence: TGCGCCAGCAGCTTACTAGCGGGAACGCAGTATTTT.

This clonotype has just one count. The J gene is TRBJ1-2, the V gene TRBV18; the match to TRBD1 covers 7 bases. V shed 3 bases, J shed 4 bases, and the junction held 8 bases outside the gene matches. The CDR3 loop spans 15 amino acids. The germline gives CDR1 KGHSH, CDR2 LQKENI. CDR3 sequence: CASSPTGDSTYGYTF. CDR3 bases: TGTGCCAGCTCACCCACAGGGGACTCAACCTATGGCTACACCTTC.

The table lists this clonotype with a few counts. The gene calls are TRBV12-3 or TRBV12-4 and TRBJ2-1; tentatively, D is TRBD1 (6 bases). The CDR3 is made up of 14 amino acids. Trimming cost V 3 bases and J 9 bases, with 15 bases left between them. The CDR3 region has the DNA TGTGCCAGCAGTTTCGGCAGCAGGGGTAGTGAGCAGTTCTTC. Translated: CASSFGSRGSEQFF.

The J gene is TRBJ2-4, the V gene TRBV27; D is ambiguous. Trimming pared 6 bases from V and 7 bases from J, leaving 13 bases between. This CDR3 comprises 13 residues. Germline CDR1 and CDR2: MNHEY and SMNVEV (reference sequence). This CDR3 is CASRGLTRNIQYF. The CDR3 DNA is TGTGCCAGCAGAGGGCTTACAAGGAACATTCAGTACTTC.

V and J are TRBV21-1 and TRBJ2-5; whether TRBD1, the table's D call, matches the DNA was not checked. TRBV21-1 is tagged as a pseudogene. This CDR3 spans 16 amino acids. The DNA of the CDR3 is TGTGCCAGCACCCAGCCGGGACAGACTAGCCAAGAGACCCAGTACTTC. This encodes CASTQPGQTSQETQYF.

The chain couples TRBV10-3 to TRBJ1-5; 11 bases align to TRBD1. Germline V gene lookup returns CDR1 ENHRY and CDR2 SYGVKD. Trimming cost V 9 bases and J 2 bases; bases outside gene matches: 9. The CDR3 has 16 residues. CDR3 protein: CAIGTGGSSGNQPQHF. Here the CDR3 DNA reads TGTGCCATTGGGACAGGGGGAAGTAGTGGCAATCAGCCCCAGCATTTT.

This clonotype was observed at least ten times. The chain is built from TRBV7-2 and TRBJ2-5, with no clear D. This CDR3 has 12 amino acids. Germline-derived CDR1 and CDR2 are SGHTA and FQGNSA. The V end was cut by 1 base, the J end by 5 bases, with 5 bases between. The DNA of the CDR3 is TGTGCCAGCAGCTTAGGTTGGGAGACCCAGTACTTC. Protein: CASSLGWETQYF.

This clonotype was seen many times. The chain links TRBV9 to TRBJ1-2; possibly TRBD1 for D (5 bases). Trimming took 3 bases from V and 5 from J, leaving 14 bases between them. The germline CDR1 and CDR2 sequences are SGDLS and YYNGEE. This CDR3 contains 14 residues. In DNA, the CDR3 is TGTGCCAGCAGCGGACGAGGGGTGGAGTATGGCTACACCTTC. It translates to CASSGRGVEYGYTF.

This chain links TRBV9 with TRBJ2-7; TRBD1 aligns across 8 bases. Losses at the gene ends were 4 bases for V and 9 bases for J; bases not matched to a gene: 18. CDR3 length equals 16 residues. Germline V gene sequence: CDR1 SGDLS, CDR2 YYNGEE. The CDR3 DNA reads as TGTGCCAGCAGCCCGACCCCCACAGGGGGACACCTCTGGCAGTACTTC. It is translated as CASSPTPTGGHLWQYF.

The J gene is TRBJ1-2, the V gene TRBV4-1; a weak D match, TRBD1 (5 bases). The CDR3 runs 13 residues. Germline V gene sequence: CDR1 MGHRA, CDR2 YSYEKL. V was cut by 3 bases and J by 5 bases, with 10 bases left in between. CDR3 DNA: TGCGCCAGCAGCCACCAGGGCCGTTATGGCTACACCTTC. Translated, it gives CASSHQGRYGYTF.

This sequence joins TRBV15 and TRBJ2-7; D is unresolved. The CDR3 has 14 residues. CDR1 and CDR2 from the germline V gene are LNHNV and YYDKDF (reference sequence). Trimming took off 3 bases at V and 0 bases at J, with 9 bases between the two ends. CDR3 DNA: TGTGCCACCAGCAGGCGACTGGTCTCCTACGAGCAGTACTTC. Its protein product is CATSRRLVSYEQYF.